This T cell receptor beta chain came from a study of metastatic and nonmetastatic thyroid tumors. Overall study context: Repertoire comparisons spanned blood and tumor or nodule tissue from malignant and benign thyroid patients. Overall study results and limits: Malignant thyroid tumors reportedly exceeded benign nodules significantly in TCR beta diversity, with the difference appearing in blood and tumor.

This clone was detected ten times or more. No antigen is known for it. Authors' data handling: For papillary thyroid cancer, a distant-metastasis classifier was constructed from CDR3 differences observed across clinicopathological groups. MiXCR was used by TCRdb to re-call the PCR reads. The V and J calls reflect TCRdb's pipeline rather than the authors' work. In the table there are tens of thousands of clones, under 15% of which are singletons. Germline V lookup: CDR1 LGHDT, CDR2 YNNKEL (reference sequence). Trimming removed 3 bases from V and 4 bases from J, with 10 bases in between. The CDR3 has 14 residues. The entire patient cohort was treatment-naive prior to thyroid surgery.

The V gene is TRBV3-1, the J gene TRBJ2-4; D gene ambiguous. The material sequenced was tumor tissue. This sequence originates from a female donor with papillary thyroid cancer or a benign thyroid nodule (not recorded which). Some clones in this sample may be carry-over from other donors' samples. The DNA of the CDR3 is TGTGCCAGCAGCCAGGACCCCGAGAAAAACATTCAGTACTTC. Its protein is CASSQDPEKNIQYF. The variable domain in full, completed from reference TRBV3-1 and TRBJ2-4, reads DTAVSQTPKYLVTQMGNDKSIKCEQNLGHDTMYWYKQDSKKFLKIMFSYNNKELIINETVPNRFSPKSPDKAHLNLHINSLELGDSAVYFCASSQDPEKNIQYFGAGTRLSVL.